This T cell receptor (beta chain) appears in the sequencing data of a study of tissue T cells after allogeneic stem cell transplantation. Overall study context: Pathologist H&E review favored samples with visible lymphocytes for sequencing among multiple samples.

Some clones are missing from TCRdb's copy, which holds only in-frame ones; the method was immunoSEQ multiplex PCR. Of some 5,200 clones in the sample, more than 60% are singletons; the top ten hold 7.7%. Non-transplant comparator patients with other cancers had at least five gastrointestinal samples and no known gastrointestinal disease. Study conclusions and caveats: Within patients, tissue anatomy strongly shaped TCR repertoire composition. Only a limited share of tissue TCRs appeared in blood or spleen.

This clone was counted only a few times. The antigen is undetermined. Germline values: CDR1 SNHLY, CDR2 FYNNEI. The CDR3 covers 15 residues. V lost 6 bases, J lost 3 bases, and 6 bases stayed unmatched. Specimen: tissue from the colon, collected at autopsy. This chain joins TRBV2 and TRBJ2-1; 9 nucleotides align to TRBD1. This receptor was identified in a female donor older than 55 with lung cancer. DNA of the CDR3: TGTGCCAGCAGCGTGGGACAGGGAAGCTACAATGAGCAGTTCTTC. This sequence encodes CASSVGQGSYNEQFF.